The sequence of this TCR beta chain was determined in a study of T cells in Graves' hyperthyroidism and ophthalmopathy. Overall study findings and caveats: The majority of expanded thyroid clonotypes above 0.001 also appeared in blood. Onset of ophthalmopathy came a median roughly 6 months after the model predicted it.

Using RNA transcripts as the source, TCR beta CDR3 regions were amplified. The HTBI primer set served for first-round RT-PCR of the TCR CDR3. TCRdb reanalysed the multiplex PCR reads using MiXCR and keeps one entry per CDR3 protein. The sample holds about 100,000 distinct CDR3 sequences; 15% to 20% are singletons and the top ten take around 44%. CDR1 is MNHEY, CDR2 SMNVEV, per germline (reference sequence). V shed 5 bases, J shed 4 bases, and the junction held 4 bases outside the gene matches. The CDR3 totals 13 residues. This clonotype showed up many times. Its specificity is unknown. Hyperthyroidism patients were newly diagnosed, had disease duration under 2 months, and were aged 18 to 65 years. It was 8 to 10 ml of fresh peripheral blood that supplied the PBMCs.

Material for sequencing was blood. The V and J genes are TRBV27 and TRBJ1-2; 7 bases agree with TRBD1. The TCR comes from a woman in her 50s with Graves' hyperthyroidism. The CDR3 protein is CASSNTGAYGYTF. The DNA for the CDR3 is TGTGCCAGCAGTAATACAGGGGCCTATGGCTACACCTTC.